This record covers a single T cell receptor (beta chain). This record comes from a study of T cell changes during pregnancy in multiple sclerosis. Only in-frame clones appear in the TCRdb table, and some are missing; sequencing was by immunoSEQ multiplex PCR. The profile shows about 35,000 clones, around 93% of them singletons. The TCR was taken from a female donor in good health, enrolled as a control in a pregnancy study. Sequenced material: CD4+ T cells from peripheral blood mononuclear cells, taken in the third trimester of pregnancy.

CDR3 protein: CASRTRIRTGGNNEQFF. The CDR3 nucleotides are TGTGCCAGCAGAACACGGATTCGAACAGGGGGTAACAATGAGCAGTTCTTC. This chain uses TRBV7-9 with TRBJ2-1, with 8 bases lining up with TRBD1. Germline V CDR1 and CDR2: SEHNR, FQNEAQ (reference sequence). The CDR3 runs to 17 residues. With V trimmed by 6 bases and J by 5 bases, 15 bases remained unmatched.